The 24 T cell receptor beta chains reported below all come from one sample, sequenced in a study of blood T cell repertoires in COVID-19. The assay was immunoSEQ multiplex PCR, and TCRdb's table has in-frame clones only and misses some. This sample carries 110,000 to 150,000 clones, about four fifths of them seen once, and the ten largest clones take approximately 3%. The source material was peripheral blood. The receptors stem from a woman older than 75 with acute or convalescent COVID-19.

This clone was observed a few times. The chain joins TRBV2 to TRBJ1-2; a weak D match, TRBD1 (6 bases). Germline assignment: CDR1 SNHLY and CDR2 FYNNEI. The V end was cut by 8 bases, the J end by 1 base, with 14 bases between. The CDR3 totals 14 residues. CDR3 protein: CASWRGLVNYGYTF. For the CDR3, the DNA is TGTGCCAGCTGGCGGGGGCTAGTTAACTATGGCTACACCTTC. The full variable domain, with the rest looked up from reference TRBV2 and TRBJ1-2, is EPEVTQTPSHQVTQMGQEVILRCVPISNHLYFYWYRQILGQKVEFLVSFYNNEISEKSEIFDDQFSVERPDGSNFTLKIRSTKLEDSAMYFCASWRGLVNYGYTFGSGTRLTVV.

The DNA for the CDR3 is TGTGCCAGCAGGGTGCTAGGGGATAATTCACCCCTCCACTTT. Translated, it gives CASRVLGDNSPLHF. V gene TRBV6-5 combines with J gene TRBJ1-6; weak D call: TRBD1 (5 bases). This CDR3 has 14 residues. The ends were cut back, 6 bases at V and 5 bases at J, with 11 bases in the middle. Looked up from germline, CDR1 is MNHEY and CDR2 is SVGAGI.

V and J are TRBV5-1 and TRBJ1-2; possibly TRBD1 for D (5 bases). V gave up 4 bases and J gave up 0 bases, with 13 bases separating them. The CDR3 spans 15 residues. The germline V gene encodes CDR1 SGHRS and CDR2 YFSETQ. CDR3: CASSINPTANYGYTF. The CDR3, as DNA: TGCGCCAGCAGCATTAACCCGACAGCTAACTATGGCTACACCTTC.

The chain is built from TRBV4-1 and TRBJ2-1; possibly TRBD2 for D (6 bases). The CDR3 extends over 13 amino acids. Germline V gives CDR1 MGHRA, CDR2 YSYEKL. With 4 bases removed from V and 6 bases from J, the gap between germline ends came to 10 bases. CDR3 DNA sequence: TGCGCCAGCAGCCCTCTGGGGGGCAATGAGCAGTTCTTC. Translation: CASSPLGGNEQFF.

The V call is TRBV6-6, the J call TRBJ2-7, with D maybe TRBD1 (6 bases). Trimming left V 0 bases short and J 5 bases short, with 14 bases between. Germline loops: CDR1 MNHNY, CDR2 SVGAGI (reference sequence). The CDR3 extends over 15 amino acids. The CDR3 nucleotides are TGTGCCAGCAGTTACTCGACGGCAGGGGTCAACGAGCAGTACTTC. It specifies CASSYSTAGVNEQYF.

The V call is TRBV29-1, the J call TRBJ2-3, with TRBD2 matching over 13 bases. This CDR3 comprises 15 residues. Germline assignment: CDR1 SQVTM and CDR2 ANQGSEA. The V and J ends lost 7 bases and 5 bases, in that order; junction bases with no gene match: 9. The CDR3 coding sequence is TGCAGCGCCGGAAGACTAGCGGGGGGTGGAGATACGCAGTATTTT. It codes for CSAGRLAGGGDTQYF.

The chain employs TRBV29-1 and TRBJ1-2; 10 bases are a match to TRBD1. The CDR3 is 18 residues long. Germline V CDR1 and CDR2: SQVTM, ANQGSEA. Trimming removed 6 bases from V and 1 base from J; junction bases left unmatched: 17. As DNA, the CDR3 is TGCAGCGTGGACGTACAACGGGACAGGGGTTCATATAACTATGGCTACACCTTC. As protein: CSVDVQRDRGSYNYGYTF.

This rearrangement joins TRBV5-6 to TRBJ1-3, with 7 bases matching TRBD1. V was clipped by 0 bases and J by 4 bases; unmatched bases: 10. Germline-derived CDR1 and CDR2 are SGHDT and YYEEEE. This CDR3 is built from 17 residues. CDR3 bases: TGTGCCAGCAGCTTGGACACCACAGGGGAAGCCGGAAACACCATATATTTT. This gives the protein CASSLDTTGEAGNTIYF.

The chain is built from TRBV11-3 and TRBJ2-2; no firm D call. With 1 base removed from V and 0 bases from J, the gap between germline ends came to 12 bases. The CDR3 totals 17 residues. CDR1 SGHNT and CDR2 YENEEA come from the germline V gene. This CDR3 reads CASSLVLSSTNTGELFF. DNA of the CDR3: TGTGCCAGCAGCTTAGTTTTGAGTAGTACGAACACCGGGGAGCTGTTTTTT.

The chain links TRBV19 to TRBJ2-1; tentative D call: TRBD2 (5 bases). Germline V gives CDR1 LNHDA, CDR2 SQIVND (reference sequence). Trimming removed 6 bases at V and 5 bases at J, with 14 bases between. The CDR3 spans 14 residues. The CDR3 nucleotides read TGTGCCAGTAGAACCAACTTCGGGGACAATGAGCAGTTCTTC. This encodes CASRTNFGDNEQFF.

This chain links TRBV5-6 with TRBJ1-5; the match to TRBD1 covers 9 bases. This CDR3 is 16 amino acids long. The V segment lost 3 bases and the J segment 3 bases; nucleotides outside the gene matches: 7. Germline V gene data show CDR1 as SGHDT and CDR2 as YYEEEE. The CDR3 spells CASSYGTGMNNQPQHF. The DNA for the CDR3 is TGTGCCAGCAGCTACGGGACAGGGATGAACAATCAGCCCCAGCATTTT.

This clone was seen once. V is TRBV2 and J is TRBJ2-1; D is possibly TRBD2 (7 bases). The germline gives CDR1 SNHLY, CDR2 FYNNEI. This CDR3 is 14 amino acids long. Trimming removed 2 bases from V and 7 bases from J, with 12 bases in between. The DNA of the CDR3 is TGTGCCAGCAGTGAACGAAGGGGGGGTAATGAGCAGTTCTTC. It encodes CASSERRGGNEQFF. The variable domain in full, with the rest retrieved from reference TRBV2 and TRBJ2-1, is EPEVTQTPSHQVTQMGQEVILRCVPISNHLYFYWYRQILGQKVEFLVSFYNNEISEKSEIFDDQFSVERPDGSNFTLKIRSTKLEDSAMYFCASSERRGGNEQFFGPGTRLTVL.

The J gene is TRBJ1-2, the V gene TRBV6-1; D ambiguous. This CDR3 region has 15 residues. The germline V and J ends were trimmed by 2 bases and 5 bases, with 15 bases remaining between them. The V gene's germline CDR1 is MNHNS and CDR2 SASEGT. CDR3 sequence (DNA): TGTGCCAGCAGTGAATCTGAGGGTAGAATTTATGGCTACACCTTC. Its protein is CASSESEGRIYGYTF.

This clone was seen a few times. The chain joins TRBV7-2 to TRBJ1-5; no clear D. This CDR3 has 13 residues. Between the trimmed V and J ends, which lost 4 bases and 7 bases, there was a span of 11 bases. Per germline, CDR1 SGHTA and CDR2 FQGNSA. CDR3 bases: TGTGCCAGCAGCTCATGGACGGGGCAGCCCCAGCATTTT. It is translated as CASSSWTGQPQHF. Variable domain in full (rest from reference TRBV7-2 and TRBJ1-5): GAGVSQSPSNKVTEKGKDVELRCDPISGHTALYWYRQSLGQGLEFLIYFQGNSAPDKSGLPSDRFSAERTGGSVSTLTIQRTQQEDSAVYLCASSSWTGQPQHFGDGTRLSIL.

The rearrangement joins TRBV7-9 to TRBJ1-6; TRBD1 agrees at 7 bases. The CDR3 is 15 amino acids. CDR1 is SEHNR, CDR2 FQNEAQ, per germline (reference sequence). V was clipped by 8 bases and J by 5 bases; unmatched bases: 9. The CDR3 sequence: CASRGPGGDNSPLHF. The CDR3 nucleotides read TGTGCCAGCCGTGGGCCAGGGGGTGATAATTCACCCCTCCACTTT.

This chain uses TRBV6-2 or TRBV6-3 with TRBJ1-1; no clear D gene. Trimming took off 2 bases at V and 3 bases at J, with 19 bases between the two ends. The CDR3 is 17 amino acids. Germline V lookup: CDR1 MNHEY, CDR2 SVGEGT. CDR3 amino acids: CASSYAEGSVGDTEAFF. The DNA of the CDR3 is TGTGCCAGCAGTTACGCCGAGGGTTCCGTAGGCGACACTGAAGCTTTCTTT.

CDR3 nucleotides: TGTGCCAGCAGTCACCGGGAGGGCCTCTCCTACGAGCAGTACTTC. Protein: CASSHREGLSYEQYF. This chain links TRBV7-9 with TRBJ2-7; 8 nucleotides align to TRBD2. The CDR3 has 15 residues. The germline CDR1 and CDR2 sequences are SEHNR and FQNEAQ (reference sequence). The V segment lost 6 bases and the J segment 0 bases; nucleotides outside the gene matches: 7.

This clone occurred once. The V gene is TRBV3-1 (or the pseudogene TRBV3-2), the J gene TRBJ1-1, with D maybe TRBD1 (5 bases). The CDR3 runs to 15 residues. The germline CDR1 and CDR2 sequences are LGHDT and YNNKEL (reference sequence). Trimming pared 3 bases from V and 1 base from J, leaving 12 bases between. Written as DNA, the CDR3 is TGTGCCAGCAGCCAGGGGCCGCTTGGGAACACTGAAGCTTTCTTT. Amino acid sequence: CASSQGPLGNTEAFF.

As DNA, the CDR3 is TGTGCCAGCAGTGAGTCGGTTATCCCCTACGAGCAGTACTTC. Amino acids: CASSESVIPYEQYF. This chain connects TRBV25-1 to TRBJ2-7; no firm D call. V lost 3 bases and J lost 2, with 11 bases in between. The germline gives CDR1 MGHDK, CDR2 SYGVNS. CDR3 length: 14 residues.

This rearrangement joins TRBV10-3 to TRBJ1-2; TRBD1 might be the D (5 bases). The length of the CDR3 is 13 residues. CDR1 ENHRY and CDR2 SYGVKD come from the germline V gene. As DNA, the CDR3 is TGTGCTTCTCTGGGGCTCCCTGGACGCGGCTACACCTTC. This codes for CASLGLPGRGYTF.

The CDR3 loop is CASSRTGAMNTEAFF. The DNA of the CDR3 is TGTGCCAGCAGCCGGACAGGGGCTATGAACACTGAAGCTTTCTTT. The chain employs TRBV6-5 and TRBJ1-1; 9 bases match TRBD1. The junction had 5 bases not matched to a gene; V was cut back by 6 bases and J by 0 bases. There are 15 residues in the CDR3. The V gene's germline CDR1 is MNHEY and CDR2 SVGAGI.

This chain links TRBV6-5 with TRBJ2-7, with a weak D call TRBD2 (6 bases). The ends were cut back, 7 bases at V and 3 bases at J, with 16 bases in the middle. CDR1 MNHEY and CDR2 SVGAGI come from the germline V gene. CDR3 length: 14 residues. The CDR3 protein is CASTRRTGVYEQYF. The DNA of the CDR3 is TGTGCCAGCACCCGAAGGACGGGGGTCTACGAGCAGTACTTC.

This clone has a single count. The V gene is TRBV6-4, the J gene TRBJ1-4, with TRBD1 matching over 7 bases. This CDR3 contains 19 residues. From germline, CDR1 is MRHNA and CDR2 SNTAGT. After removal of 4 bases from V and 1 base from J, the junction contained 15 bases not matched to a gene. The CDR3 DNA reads TGTGCCAGCAGTGCCCTCCGGGACAGTCGGAGAGGAACTAATGAAAAACTGTTTTTT. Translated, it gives CASSALRDSRRGTNEKLFF.

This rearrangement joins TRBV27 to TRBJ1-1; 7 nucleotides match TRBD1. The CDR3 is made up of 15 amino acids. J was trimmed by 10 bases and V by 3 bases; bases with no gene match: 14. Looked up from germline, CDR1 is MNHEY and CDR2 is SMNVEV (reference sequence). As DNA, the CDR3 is TGTGCCAGCAGTTTTAGATCTCAGGGGGGCTCCCCAGCTTTCTTT. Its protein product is CASSFRSQGGSPAFF.